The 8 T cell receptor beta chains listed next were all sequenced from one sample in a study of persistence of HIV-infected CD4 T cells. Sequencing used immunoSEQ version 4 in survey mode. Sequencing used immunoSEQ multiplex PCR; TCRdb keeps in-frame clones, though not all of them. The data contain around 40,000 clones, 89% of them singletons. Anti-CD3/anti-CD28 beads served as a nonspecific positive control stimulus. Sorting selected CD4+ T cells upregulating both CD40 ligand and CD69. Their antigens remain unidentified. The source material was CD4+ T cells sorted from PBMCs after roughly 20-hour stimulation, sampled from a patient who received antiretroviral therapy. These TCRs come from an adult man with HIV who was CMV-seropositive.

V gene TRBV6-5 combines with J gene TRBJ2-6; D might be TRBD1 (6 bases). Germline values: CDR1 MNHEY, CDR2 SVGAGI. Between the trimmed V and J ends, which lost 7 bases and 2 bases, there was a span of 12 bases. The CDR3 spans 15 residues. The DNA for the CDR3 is TGTGCCAGCACTCTCCCAGGGGCTGGGGCCAACGTCCTGACTTTC. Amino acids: CASTLPGAGANVLTF.

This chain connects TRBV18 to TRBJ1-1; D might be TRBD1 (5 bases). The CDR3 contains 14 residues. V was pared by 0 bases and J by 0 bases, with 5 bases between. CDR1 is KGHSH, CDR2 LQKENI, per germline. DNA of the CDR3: TGTGCCAGCTCACCACCGGGGGTGAACACTGAAGCTTTCTTT. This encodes CASSPPGVNTEAFF. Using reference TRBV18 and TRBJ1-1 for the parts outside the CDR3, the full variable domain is NAGVMQNPRHLVRRRGQEARLRCSPMKGHSHVYWYRQLPEEGLKFMVYLQKENIIDESGMPKERFSAEFPKEGPSILRIQQVVRGDSAAYFCASSPPGVNTEAFFGQGTRLTVV.

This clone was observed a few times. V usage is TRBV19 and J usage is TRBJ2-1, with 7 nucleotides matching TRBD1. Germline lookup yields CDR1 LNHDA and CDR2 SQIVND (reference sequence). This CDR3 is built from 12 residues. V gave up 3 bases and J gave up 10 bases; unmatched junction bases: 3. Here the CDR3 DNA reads TGTGCCAGTAGTATCGCGGACAGGGAGCAGTTCTTC. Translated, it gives CASSIADREQFF. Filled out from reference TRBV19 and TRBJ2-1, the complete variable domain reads DGGITQSPKYLFRKEGQNVTLSCEQNLNHDAMYWYRQDPGQGLRLIYYSQIVNDFQKGDIAEGYSVSREKKESFPLTVTSAQKNPTAFYLCASSIADREQFFGPGTRLTVL.

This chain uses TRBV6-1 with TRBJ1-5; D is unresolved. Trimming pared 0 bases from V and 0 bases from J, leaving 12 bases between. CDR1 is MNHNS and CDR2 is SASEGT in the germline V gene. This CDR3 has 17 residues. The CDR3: CASSEAGGFTSNQPQHF. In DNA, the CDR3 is TGTGCCAGCAGTGAAGCAGGCGGGTTTACTAGCAATCAGCCCCAGCATTTT.

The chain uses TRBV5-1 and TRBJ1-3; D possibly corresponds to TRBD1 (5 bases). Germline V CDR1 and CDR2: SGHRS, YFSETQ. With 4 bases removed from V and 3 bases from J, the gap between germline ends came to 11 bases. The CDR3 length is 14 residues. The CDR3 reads CASSTTEGGNTIYF. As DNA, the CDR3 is TGCGCCAGCAGCACGACAGAAGGTGGAAACACCATATATTTT.

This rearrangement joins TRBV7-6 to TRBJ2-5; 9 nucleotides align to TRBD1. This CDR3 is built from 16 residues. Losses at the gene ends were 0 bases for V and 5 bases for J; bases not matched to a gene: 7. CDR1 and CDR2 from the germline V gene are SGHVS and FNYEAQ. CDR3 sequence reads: CASSLARQGGDETQYF. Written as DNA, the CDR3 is TGTGCCAGCAGCTTAGCCCGACAGGGGGGCGACGAGACCCAGTACTTC. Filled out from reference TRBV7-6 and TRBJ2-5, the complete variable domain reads GAGVSQSPRYKVTKRGQDVALRCDPISGHVSLYWYRQALGQGPEFLTYFNYEAQQDKSGLPNDRFSAERPEGSISTLTIQRTEQRDSAMYRCASSLARQGGDETQYFGPGTRLLVL.

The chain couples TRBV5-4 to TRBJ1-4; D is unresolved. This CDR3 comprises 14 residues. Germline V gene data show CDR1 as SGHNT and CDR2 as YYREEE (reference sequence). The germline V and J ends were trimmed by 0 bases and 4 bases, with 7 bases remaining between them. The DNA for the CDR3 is TGTGCCAGCAGCTTGGGCCTCCATAATGAAAAACTGTTTTTT. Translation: CASSLGLHNEKLFF.

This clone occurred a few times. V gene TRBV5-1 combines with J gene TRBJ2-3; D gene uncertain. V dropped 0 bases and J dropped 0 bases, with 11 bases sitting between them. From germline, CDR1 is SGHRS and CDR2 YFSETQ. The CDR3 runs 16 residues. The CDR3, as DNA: TGCGCCAGCAGCTTGGAGGCGACCTGGAGCACAGATACGCAGTATTTT. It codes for CASSLEATWSTDTQYF.